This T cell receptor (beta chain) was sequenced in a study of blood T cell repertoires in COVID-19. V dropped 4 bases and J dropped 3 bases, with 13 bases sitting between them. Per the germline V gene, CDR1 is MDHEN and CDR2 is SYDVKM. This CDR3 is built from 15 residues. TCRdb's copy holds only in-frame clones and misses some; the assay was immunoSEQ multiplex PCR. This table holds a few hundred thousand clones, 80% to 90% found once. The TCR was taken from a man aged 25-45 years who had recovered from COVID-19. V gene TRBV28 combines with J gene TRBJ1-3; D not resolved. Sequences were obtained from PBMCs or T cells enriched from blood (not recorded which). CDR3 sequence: CASSWSPTFGNTIYF. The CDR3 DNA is TGTGCCAGCAGTTGGTCTCCTACTTTTGGAAACACCATATATTTT.